This TCR beta chain was recovered during a study of shared clonotypes between healthy human individuals. General study findings and limits: Sharing across four donors was seen in roughly 5% of naive CD4 clonotypes. Clonotypes shared by all four donors outscored non-shared clonotypes in generation probability.

The V end was cut by 0 bases, the J end by 4 bases, with 8 bases between. CDR1 is SGHRS and CDR2 is YFSETQ in the germline V gene. The length of the CDR3 is 14 residues. With respect to this clone: The antigen is not known.

Assay runs were performed at deep level. The repertoire was sequenced with immunoSEQ multiplex PCR; TCRdb's copy has only in-frame clones and lacks some. The sample gives approximately 2.1 million clones, roughly 93% of which show up once; approximately 0.4% is in the top ten. Sequencing input: naive CD4+ T cells from PBMCs. Regarding subset: CD45RA+ positively selected. The V call is TRBV5-1, the J call TRBJ1-5; D is ambiguous. The receptor's source is a man aged 18 to 35 in good health. Some clones in this sample may be carry-over from other donors' samples. In DNA form, the CDR3 reads TGCGCCAGCAGCTTGGGGGAGCTAAATCAGCCCCAGCATTTT. Amino acids: CASSLGELNQPQHF.